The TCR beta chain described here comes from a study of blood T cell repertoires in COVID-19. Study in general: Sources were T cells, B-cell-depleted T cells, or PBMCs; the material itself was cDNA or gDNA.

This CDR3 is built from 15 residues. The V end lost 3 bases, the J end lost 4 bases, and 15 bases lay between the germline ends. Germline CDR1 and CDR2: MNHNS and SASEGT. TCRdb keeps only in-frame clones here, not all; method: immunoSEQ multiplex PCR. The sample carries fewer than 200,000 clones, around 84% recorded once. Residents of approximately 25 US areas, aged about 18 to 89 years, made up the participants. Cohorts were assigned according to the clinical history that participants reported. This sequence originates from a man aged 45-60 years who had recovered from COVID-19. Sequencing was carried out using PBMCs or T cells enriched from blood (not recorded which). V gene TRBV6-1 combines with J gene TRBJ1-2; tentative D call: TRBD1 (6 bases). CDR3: CASSEDADRSYGYTF. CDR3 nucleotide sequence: TGTGCCAGCAGTGAGGACGCTGACAGGTCCTATGGCTACACCTTC.